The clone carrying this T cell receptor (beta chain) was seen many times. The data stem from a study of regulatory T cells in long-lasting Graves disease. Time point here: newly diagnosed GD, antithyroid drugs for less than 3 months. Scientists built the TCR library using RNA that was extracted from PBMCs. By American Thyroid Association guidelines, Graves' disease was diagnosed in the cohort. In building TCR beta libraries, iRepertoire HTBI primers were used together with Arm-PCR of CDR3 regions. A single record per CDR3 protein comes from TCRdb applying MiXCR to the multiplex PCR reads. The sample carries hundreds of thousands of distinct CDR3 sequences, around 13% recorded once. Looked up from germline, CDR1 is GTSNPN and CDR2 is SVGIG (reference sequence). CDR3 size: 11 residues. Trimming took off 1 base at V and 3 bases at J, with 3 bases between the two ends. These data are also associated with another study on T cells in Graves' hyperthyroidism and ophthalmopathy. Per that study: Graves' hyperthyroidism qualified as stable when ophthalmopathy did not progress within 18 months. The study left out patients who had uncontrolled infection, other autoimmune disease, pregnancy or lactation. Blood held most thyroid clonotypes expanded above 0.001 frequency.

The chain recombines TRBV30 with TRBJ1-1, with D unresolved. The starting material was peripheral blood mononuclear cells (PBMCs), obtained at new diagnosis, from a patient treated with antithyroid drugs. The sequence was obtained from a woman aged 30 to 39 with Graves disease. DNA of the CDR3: TGTGCCTGGAGTGGTGACACTGAAGCTTTCTTT. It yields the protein CAWSGDTEAFF.